The TCR beta chain under discussion was sequenced for a study of lymphopenia after photon versus proton radiotherapy. Remarks on this clone: Its antigen is not known.

Assay: immunoSEQ multiplex PCR; the TCRdb copy retains only in-frame clones and omits some. The sample holds 30,000 to 40,000 clones, about 87% seen once. Regarding the study as a whole: Only patients who died were analyzed for survival; proton advantage is unproven. Photon-treated patients lost naive T cells and TCR diversity; proton-treated stayed stable. Post-nadir diversity loss with photons came from oligoclonal expansion, particularly CD8+ Temra cells.

The junction had 12 bases not matched to a gene; V was cut back by 7 bases and J by 9 bases. The CDR3 has 14 amino acids. Looked up from germline, CDR1 is LNHDA and CDR2 is SQIVND (reference sequence). The chain uses TRBV19 and TRBJ2-1; 7 nucleotides match TRBD1. The source was peripheral blood, collected from a patient treated with proton-based radiotherapy. The sequence was obtained from a woman in her 70s with pancreatic cancer. CDR3 in amino acids: CASNLDGQALEQFF. Here the CDR3 DNA reads TGTGCCAGTAACTTAGACGGACAGGCCCTTGAGCAGTTCTTC.